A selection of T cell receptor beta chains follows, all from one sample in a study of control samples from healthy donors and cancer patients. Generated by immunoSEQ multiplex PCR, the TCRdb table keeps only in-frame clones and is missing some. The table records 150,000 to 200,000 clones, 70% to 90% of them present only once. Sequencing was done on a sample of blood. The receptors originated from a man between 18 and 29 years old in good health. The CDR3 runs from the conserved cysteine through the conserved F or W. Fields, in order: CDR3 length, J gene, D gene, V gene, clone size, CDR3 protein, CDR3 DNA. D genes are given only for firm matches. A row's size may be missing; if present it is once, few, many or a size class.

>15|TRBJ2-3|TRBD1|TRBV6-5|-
CASRTRQGVTDTQYF
TGTGCCAGCAGGACGAGACAGGGGGTGACAGATACGCAGTATTTT
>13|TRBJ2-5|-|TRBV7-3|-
CASSKDREETQYF
TGTGCCAGCAGCAAAGACAGAGAAGAGACCCAGTACTTC
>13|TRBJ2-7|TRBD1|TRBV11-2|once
CASSLGTGQEQYF
TGTGCCAGCAGCTTAGGGACAGGGCAAGAGCAGTACTTC
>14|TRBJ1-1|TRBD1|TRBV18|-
CASSHRGINTEAFF
TGTGCCAGCTCACACAGGGGAATCAACACTGAAGCTTTCTTT
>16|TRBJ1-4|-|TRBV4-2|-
CASSQAPDLTNEKLFF
TGTGCCAGCAGCCAGGCACCGGACTTAACTAATGAAAAACTGTTTTTT
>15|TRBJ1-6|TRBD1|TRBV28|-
CASKTGTGVNSPLHF
TGTGCCAGCAAGACGGGCACAGGGGTTAATTCACCCCTCCACTTT
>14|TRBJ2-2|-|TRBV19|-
CASSRVLLAGELFF
TGTGCCAGTAGCAGGGTACTCTTGGCCGGGGAGCTGTTTTTT
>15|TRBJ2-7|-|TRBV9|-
CASSVGYQGFHEQYF
TGTGCCAGCAGCGTGGGTTACCAGGGATTCCACGAGCAGTACTTC
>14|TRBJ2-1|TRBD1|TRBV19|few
CASSALQGYNEQFF
TGTGCCAGTAGTGCCCTACAGGGGTACAATGAGCAGTTCTTC
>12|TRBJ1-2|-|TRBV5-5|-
CASSWDGESYTF
TGTGCCAGCAGCTGGGACGGGGAGAGCTACACCTTC
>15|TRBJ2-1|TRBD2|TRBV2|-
CASRPGLVSYNEQFF
TGTGCCAGCAGACCTGGACTAGTCTCCTACAATGAGCAGTTCTTC
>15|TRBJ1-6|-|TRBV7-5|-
CVRSLWDRGHSPLHF
TGTGTCAGAAGCTTATGGGACAGGGGCCATTCACCCCTCCACTTT
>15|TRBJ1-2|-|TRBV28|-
CASSLGGAQGYGYTF
TGTGCCAGCAGTTTAGGGGGGGCGCAGGGTTATGGCTACACCTTC
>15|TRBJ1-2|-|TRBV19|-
CASTTGGGLNYGYTF
TGTGCCAGTACCACCGGAGGGGGGTTGAACTATGGCTACACCTTC
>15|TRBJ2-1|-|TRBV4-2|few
CASSQGRDTYNEQFF
TGTGCCAGCAGCCAAGGCCGGGACACATACAATGAGCAGTTCTTC
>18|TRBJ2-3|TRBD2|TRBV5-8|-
CASSPPASGGLSTDTQYF
TGTGCCAGCAGCCCCCCGGCTAGCGGGGGCCTTAGCACAGATACGCAGTATTTT
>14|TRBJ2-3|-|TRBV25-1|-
CATAPTAGTDTQYF
TGTGCCACCGCCCCCACGGCAGGCACAGATACGCAGTATTTT
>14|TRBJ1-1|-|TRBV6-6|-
CASRQQGMNTEAFF
TGTGCCAGCAGACAGCAGGGTATGAACACTGAAGCTTTCTTT
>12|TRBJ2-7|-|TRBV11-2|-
CASSRPPYEQYF
TGTGCCAGCAGCCGACCCCCCTACGAGCAGTACTTC
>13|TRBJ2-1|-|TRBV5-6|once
CASSLWGAGEQFF
TGTGCCAGCAGCCTCTGGGGGGCTGGGGAGCAGTTCTTC
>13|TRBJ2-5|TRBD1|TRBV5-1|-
CASRTGGEETQYF
TGCGCCAGCCGGACAGGGGGGGAAGAGACCCAGTACTTC
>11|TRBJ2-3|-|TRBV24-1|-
CATSEIDTQYF
TGTGCCACCAGTGAGATAGATACGCAGTATTTT
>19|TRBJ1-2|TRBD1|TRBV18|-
CASSPGIGAPGQNVHGYTF
TGTGCCAGCTCACCAGGTATCGGAGCCCCGGGACAGAACGTGCATGGCTACACCTTC
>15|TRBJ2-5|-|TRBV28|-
CASSTSTSYQETQYF
TGTGCCAGCAGTACTTCTACCTCCTACCAAGAGACCCAGTACTTC
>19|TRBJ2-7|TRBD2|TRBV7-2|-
CASSLREGGNRGHAYEQYF
TGTGCCAGCAGCTTACGGGAGGGTGGGAACAGAGGTCACGCCTACGAGCAGTACTTC
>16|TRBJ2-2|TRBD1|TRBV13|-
CASSPRTGGNTGELFF
TGTGCCAGCAGCCCGCGGACAGGGGGAAACACCGGGGAGCTGTTTTTT
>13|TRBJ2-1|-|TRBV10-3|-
CAISDLTSGEQFF
TGTGCCATCTCCGACCTAACTAGTGGTGAGCAGTTCTTC
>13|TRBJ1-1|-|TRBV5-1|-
CASSLVSDTEAFF
TGCGCCAGCAGCTTGGTATCGGACACTGAAGCTTTCTTT
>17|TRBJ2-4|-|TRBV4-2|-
CASSPLTGEGTKNIQYF
TGTGCCAGCAGCCCTTTGACAGGGGAGGGGACCAAAAACATTCAGTACTTC
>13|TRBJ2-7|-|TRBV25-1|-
CASSAAASYEQYF
TGTGCCAGCAGTGCAGCAGCTTCCTACGAGCAGTACTTC
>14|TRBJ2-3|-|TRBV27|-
CASSLGGITDTQYF
TGTGCCAGCAGTTTAGGGGGAATCACAGATACGCAGTATTTT
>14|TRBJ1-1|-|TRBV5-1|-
CASSLAVGDVVAFF
TGCGCCAGCAGCTTGGCGGTGGGCGACGTGGTAGCTTTCTTT
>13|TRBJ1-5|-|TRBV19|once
CASSTARNQPQHF
TGTGCCAGTAGTACGGCAAGGAATCAGCCCCAGCATTTT
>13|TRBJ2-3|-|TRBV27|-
CASIKTGLGTQYF
TGTGCCAGCATTAAAACAGGGCTAGGTACGCAGTATTTT
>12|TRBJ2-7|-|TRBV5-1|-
CASSLDRSEQYF
TGCGCCAGCAGCCTCGATAGGTCTGAACAGTACTTC
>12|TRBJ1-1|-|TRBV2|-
CASSESDTEAFF
TGTGCCAGCAGTGAATCGGACACTGAAGCTTTCTTT
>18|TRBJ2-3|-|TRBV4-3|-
CASSQDHGGAGWRDTQYF
TGCGCCAGCAGCCAAGACCATGGGGGAGCAGGGTGGAGAGATACGCAGTATTTT
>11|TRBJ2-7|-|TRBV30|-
CALSRTYEQYF
TGTGCCTTGAGTAGGACCTACGAGCAGTACTTC
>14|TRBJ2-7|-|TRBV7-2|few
CASSFGTSGYEQYF
TGTGCCAGCAGCTTCGGGACCTCGGGGTACGAGCAGTACTTC
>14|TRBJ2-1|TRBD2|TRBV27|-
CASTGGYSYNEQFF
TGTGCCAGCACCGGGGGGTACTCCTACAATGAGCAGTTCTTC